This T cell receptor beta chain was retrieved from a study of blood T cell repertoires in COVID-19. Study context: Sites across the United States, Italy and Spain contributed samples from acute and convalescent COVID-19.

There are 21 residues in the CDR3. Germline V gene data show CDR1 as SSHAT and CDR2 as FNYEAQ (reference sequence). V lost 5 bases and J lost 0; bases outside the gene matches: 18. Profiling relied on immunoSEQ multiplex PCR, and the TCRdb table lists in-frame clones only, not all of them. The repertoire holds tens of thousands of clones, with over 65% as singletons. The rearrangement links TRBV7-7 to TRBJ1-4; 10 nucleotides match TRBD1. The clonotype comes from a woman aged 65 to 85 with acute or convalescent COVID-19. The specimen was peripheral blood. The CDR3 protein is CASSHIGTGEFIGATNEKLFF. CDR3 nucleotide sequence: TGTGCCAGCAGCCACATTGGGACAGGGGAATTTATTGGTGCAACTAATGAAAAACTGTTTTTT.